Presented here are 21 T cell receptor beta chains from one specimen sequenced in a study of blood T cells in healthy people across ages. Sample-barcoded 5' priming and a J-beta primer mix drove a second PCR of about 6 to 12 cycles. TCRdb re-called the 5' RACE reads through MiXCR, storing one row per CDR3 protein. The table records hundreds of thousands of distinct CDR3 sequences, approximately 40% of them present only once. The sequenced sample was blood. The receptors were gathered from a man older than 75 in good health.

The rearrangement joins TRBV4-3 to TRBJ1-4; 8 bases are shared with TRBD1. The J segment lost 3 bases and the V segment lost 1 base, leaving 1 base of the junction unmatched. The CDR3 is made up of 15 amino acids. The germline gives CDR1 LGHNA, CDR2 YSLEER. The chain's CDR3 is CASSQVTGANEKLFF. The CDR3 coding sequence is TGCGCCAGCAGCCAAGTGACAGGGGCTAATGAAAAACTGTTTTTT.

This chain links TRBV4-2 with TRBJ2-1; a possible D gene is TRBD2 (6 bases). This CDR3 region has 16 residues. V was clipped by 2 bases and J by 6 bases, with 17 bases between them. Per germline, CDR1 LGHNA and CDR2 YNFKEQ. The chain's CDR3 is CASSQLAGGWGNEQFF. CDR3 nucleotide sequence: TGTGCCAGCAGCCAATTAGCCGGGGGTTGGGGCAATGAGCAGTTCTTC.

This chain uses TRBV4-2 with TRBJ2-7; 7 bases are a match to TRBD2. CDR3 length equals 16 residues. V lost 4 bases to trimming and J lost 6 bases; unmatched junction nucleotides: 15. Looked up from germline, CDR1 is LGHNA and CDR2 is YNFKEQ. CDR3 region: CASSRTAGGSRGEQYF. DNA for the CDR3: TGTGCCAGCAGCCGAACCGCTGGCGGGAGTCGAGGCGAGCAGTACTTC.

This clonotype came up a few times. The chain recombines TRBV7-9 with TRBJ1-2; D call uncertain. Germline values: CDR1 SEHNR, CDR2 FQNEAQ (reference sequence). Trimming stripped 4 bases from V and 7 bases from J, with 10 bases between. This CDR3 has 12 amino acids. Written as DNA, the CDR3 is TGTGCCAGCAGCTCCGGTCGTGTTGGCTACACCTTC. Its protein is CASSSGRVGYTF.

This clonotype was detected a few times. The rearrangement links TRBV24-1 to TRBJ2-7; D perhaps matches TRBD1 (7 bases). Near its end, the DNA agrees better with TRBJ2-4, so the J call may be wrong. Germline V CDR1 and CDR2: KGHDR, SFDVKD. The CDR3 totals 16 residues. The CDR3 protein is CATSDLEKPGGNIQYF. CDR3 DNA sequence: TGTGCCACCAGTGATTTGGAAAAACCAGGGGGGAACATTCAGTACTTC.

This clonotype was seen ten or more times. The V gene is TRBV4-3, the J gene TRBJ2-1; D may be TRBD2 (6 bases). Germline CDR1 and CDR2: LGHNA and YSLEER. V was trimmed by 4 bases and J by 4 bases, leaving 14 bases between them. The CDR3 totals 15 residues. The CDR3 sequence: CASSLLAEGYNEQFF. The DNA of the CDR3 is TGCGCCAGCAGCCTCTTAGCGGAAGGTTACAATGAGCAGTTCTTC.

This clonotype was observed a few times. The CDR3 nucleotides read TGTGCCAACAGCCGGGACAGCTCCTACGAGCAGTACTTC. Residues: CANSRDSSYEQYF. The J gene is TRBJ2-7, the V gene TRBV6-2 or TRBV6-3, with 7 bases matching TRBD1. Germline CDR1 is MNHEY and CDR2 is SVGEGT. V lost 10 bases and J lost 0; bases outside the gene matches: 6. The CDR3 sequence is 13 residues long.

V and J are TRBV6-5 and TRBJ2-3, with 8 bases that match TRBD2. Germline V gives CDR1 MNHEY, CDR2 SVGAGI. CDR3 length equals 16 residues. After removal of 6 bases from V and 6 bases from J, the junction contained 14 bases not matched to a gene. CDR3 residues: CASRSRRGGRLDTQYF. CDR3 nucleotide sequence: TGTGCCAGCAGGTCCCGACGGGGCGGGAGGTTGGATACGCAGTATTTT.

The chain combines TRBV29-1 with TRBJ1-2, with D hard to call. The CDR3 has 14 residues. Germline CDR1 and CDR2: SQVTM and ANQGSEA. Trimming removed 5 bases from V and 1 base from J, with 14 bases in between. CDR3 amino acids: CSVPVRVGNYGYTF. The CDR3 DNA is TGCAGCGTTCCCGTACGGGTGGGTAACTATGGCTACACCTTC. Full variable domain (missing parts from reference TRBV29-1 and TRBJ1-2): SAVISQKPSRDICQRGTSLTIQCQVDSQVTMMFWYRQQPGQSLTLIATANQGSEATYESGFVIDKFPISRPNLTFSTLTVSNMSPEDSSIYLCSVPVRVGNYGYTFGSGTRLTVV.

V usage is TRBV10-3 and J usage is TRBJ2-3; D possibly corresponds to TRBD1 (6 bases). V gave up 2 bases and J gave up 3 bases, with 12 bases separating them. This CDR3 has 15 residues. The germline V gene encodes CDR1 ENHRY and CDR2 SYGVKD. The CDR3 DNA follows: TGTGCCATCAGTGAGCCCCAGGGGTGGACAGATACGCAGTATTTT. This codes for CAISEPQGWTDTQYF.

This clonotype was recorded a few times. The chain couples TRBV18 to TRBJ2-6; no reliable D call. Between the trimmed V and J ends, which lost 5 bases and 0 bases, there was a span of 11 bases. In germline, CDR1 is KGHSH, CDR2 LQKENI. The CDR3 covers 16 residues. The CDR3, as DNA: TGTGCCAGCTCAGCCAACAGTCGCTCTGGGGCCAACGTCCTGACTTTC. Its protein product is CASSANSRSGANVLTF.

The genes are TRBV5-1 and TRBJ2-2; 7 bases are shared with TRBD1. The germline V gene has CDR1 SGHRS and CDR2 YFSETQ. Unmatched junction bases numbered 5, after V lost 6 bases and J lost 0 bases. This CDR3 spans 15 amino acids. The chain's CDR3 is CASITDRANTGELFF. The CDR3 bases are TGCGCCAGCATCACCGACAGGGCGAACACCGGGGAGCTGTTTTTT.

Points on this clonotype: One junction end disagrees with the germline gene, perhaps due to a read error. The rearrangement uses TRBV20-1 and TRBJ2-3, with TRBD2 as a possible D gene (5 bases). The CDR3 consists of 15 residues. Looked up from germline, CDR1 is DFQATT and CDR2 is SNEGSKA (reference sequence). The CDR3 region has the DNA TGCAGTGCTAAACTTGGCGGGCCCTTCACAGATGCGCAGTATTTT. Translated, it gives CSAKLGGPFTDAQYF.

The chain has TRBV18 and TRBJ2-7; TRBD1 matches 10 bases. The J call may be incorrect, as the DNA end agrees better with TRBJ2-5. Germline V gene sequence: CDR1 KGHSH, CDR2 LQKENI. The CDR3 length is 17 residues. CDR3 protein: CASSPPRGQGIEETQYF. CDR3 DNA sequence: TGTGCCAGCTCACCACCGAGGGGACAGGGGATCGAGGAGACCCAGTACTTC.

The table lists this clonotype with a few counts. The V gene is TRBV9, the J gene TRBJ2-1, with 10 bases lining up with TRBD2. This CDR3 is built from 15 residues. Germline CDR1 SGDLS, CDR2 YYNGEE. The junction had 10 bases not matched to a gene; V was cut back by 3 bases and J by 10 bases. CDR3 sequence reads: CASSAGSSGSSEQFF. In DNA, the CDR3 is TGTGCCAGCAGCGCCGGTTCTAGCGGGAGCAGCGAGCAGTTCTTC.

In its sample, this clonotype was seen a few times. The chain has TRBV11-2 and TRBJ2-3; 7 bases agree with TRBD2. CDR1 and CDR2 (germline): SGHAT, FQNNGV. The V gene end was trimmed by 6 bases and the J gene end by 2 bases; junction bases not matched to a gene: 8. The CDR3 extends over 15 amino acids. The CDR3 nucleotides read TGTGCCAGCAGGCCGCGGGGGTGGACCACAGATACGCAGTATTTT. Translating gives CASRPRGWTTDTQYF.

This CDR3 is CSARFQGASYEQYF. DNA of the CDR3: TGCAGTGCTAGATTTCAAGGGGCGAGCTACGAGCAGTACTTC. The chain recombines TRBV20-1 with TRBJ2-7; possible D gene TRBD1, 5 bases. The CDR3 has 14 residues. V lost 2 bases and J lost 3, with 14 bases in between. Germline CDR1 DFQATT, CDR2 SNEGSKA (reference sequence).

Comment on this clonotype: One end of the junction is discordant with germline, which a read error may explain. The chain employs TRBV20-1 and TRBJ2-7, with TRBD1 as a possible D gene (6 bases). CDR1 and CDR2 from the germline V gene are DFQATT and SNEGSKA (reference sequence). The CDR3 consists of 14 residues. In DNA, the CDR3 is TGCAGTGCAAGAGACCGGGACACTCCCTACGAGCAGTACTTC. This gives the protein CSARDRDTPYEQYF.

V is TRBV6-5 and J is TRBJ2-3; possible D gene TRBD2, 6 bases. Germline loops: CDR1 MNHEY, CDR2 SVGAGI. V lost 5 bases to trimming and J lost 2 bases, with 14 bases between them. The CDR3 is 15 amino acids. CDR3 sequence (DNA): TGTGCCAGCAGTCGACTAGACCAATCCACAGATACGCAGTATTTT. Amino acids: CASSRLDQSTDTQYF.

DNA for the CDR3: TGTGCCAGCAGTTGGGGGCAGAACCAAGAGACCCAGTACTTC. This codes for CASSWGQNQETQYF. J is TRBJ2-5 and V is TRBV7-9; D is possibly TRBD1 (6 bases). Deletions cut 6 bases from V and 0 bases from J, with 11 bases between. Germline V gene lookup returns CDR1 SEHNR and CDR2 FQNEAQ (reference sequence). There are 14 residues in the CDR3.

This clonotype was counted only a few times. The V and J genes are TRBV4-3 and TRBJ2-2; tentative D call: TRBD1 (5 bases). V was pared by 2 bases and J by 2 bases, with 6 bases between. This CDR3 region has 14 residues. Germline CDR1 and CDR2: LGHNA and YSLEER. The CDR3 loop reads CASSQQGNTGELFF. The CDR3 region has the DNA TGCGCCAGCAGCCAACAGGGAAACACCGGGGAGCTGTTTTTT.